This entry lists 19 T cell receptor beta chains sequenced from one sample in a study of identical twins. MiXCR was run by TCRdb on the 5' RACE reads, yielding one entry per CDR3 protein. The sample contains more than 600,000 distinct CDR3 sequences, 15% to 20% of which appear only once. This sample also belongs to another study, concerning T cells expressing NK-cell markers.

Sequencing used PBMCs. These receptors all come from a woman younger than 35 in good health.

This clonotype was counted between two and nine times. This chain connects TRBV5-6 to TRBJ2-7; D is ambiguous. This CDR3 spans 13 amino acids. The germline V gene has CDR1 SGHDT and CDR2 YYEEEE. Trimming cost V 2 bases and J 7 bases, with 13 bases left between them. The CDR3 DNA sequence: TGTGCCAGCAGCTTTGGACCCGTTAGGGAGCAGTACTTC. Translating it yields CASSFGPVREQYF.

The chain is built from TRBV2 and TRBJ1-6; D is possibly TRBD1 (5 bases). CDR1 is SNHLY and CDR2 is FYNNEI in the germline V gene. Deletions cut 7 bases from V and 11 bases from J, with 18 bases between. The CDR3 length is 14 residues. Written as DNA, the CDR3 is TGTGCCAGCACCTTCTTCGGGGGGGAGGCACCCCTCCACTTT. It yields the protein CASTFFGGEAPLHF.

This clonotype was recorded a few times. This chain joins TRBV20-1 and TRBJ2-2; 10 bases map to TRBD2. CDR3 size: 15 residues. After removal of 5 bases from V and 4 bases from J, the junction contained 7 bases not matched to a gene. Looked up from germline, CDR1 is DFQATT and CDR2 is SNEGSKA (reference sequence). CDR3 in DNA: TGCAGTGCTCGTCTAGCGGGAGAGGGCACCGGGGAGCTGTTTTTT. This gives the protein CSARLAGEGTGELFF.

This clonotype was recorded at least ten times. The chain combines TRBV12-3 or TRBV12-4 with TRBJ1-3; no firm D call. The V end lost 5 bases, the J end lost 0 bases, and 8 bases lay between the germline ends. This CDR3 contains 14 residues. The CDR3 DNA reads TGTGCCAGCAGTCCTCATCTCTCTGGAAACACCATATATTTT. Translation gives CASSPHLSGNTIYF.

CDR3 bases: TGCAGCGCTAATACAGGGGAAGAGACCCAGTACTTC. It specifies CSANTGEETQYF. The V and J genes are TRBV29-1 and TRBJ2-5, with TRBD1 matching 7 bases. Germline V gene sequence: CDR1 SQVTM, CDR2 ANQGSEA. Losses at the gene ends were 7 bases for V and 3 bases for J; bases not matched to a gene: 5. The CDR3 length is 12 residues.

The rearrangement uses TRBV7-9 and TRBJ2-3; 11 nucleotides match TRBD2. Germline trimming cut 6 bases from V and 2 bases from J; bases unmatched to any gene: 10. Germline lookup yields CDR1 SEHNR and CDR2 FQNEAQ (reference sequence). The CDR3 sequence is 17 residues long. The CDR3 here is CASSSHRLAGITDTQYF. The DNA for the CDR3 is TGTGCCAGCAGTTCCCACCGACTAGCGGGAATCACAGATACGCAGTATTTT.

There are a few counts of this clonotype. The chain joins TRBV7-9 to TRBJ2-4; tentatively, D is TRBD1 (6 bases). V lost 4 bases to trimming and J lost 3 bases, with 13 bases between them. Germline CDR1 is SEHNR and CDR2 is FQNEAQ (reference sequence). This CDR3 has 15 amino acids. The CDR3 DNA is TGTGCCAGCAGCTCGGAACAGGGAAGCAAAAACATTCAGTACTTC. Translation: CASSSEQGSKNIQYF.

This clonotype has more than one count but fewer than ten. V is TRBV12-3 or TRBV12-4 and J is TRBJ2-3; 11 bases match TRBD2. The CDR3 sequence is 16 residues long. The trim removed 8 bases at V and 6 bases at J, leaving 13 bases unmatched. As DNA, the CDR3 is TGTGCCAGCTGCAGAGGGTCCGCTAGCGGGAGGGATACGCAGTATTTT. Its protein is CASCRGSASGRDTQYF.

The V and J genes are TRBV20-1 and TRBJ2-7; D remains ambiguous. V lost 4 bases and J 3 bases, leaving 7 bases between the germline ends. Germline V gene lookup returns CDR1 DFQATT and CDR2 SNEGSKA (reference sequence). The CDR3 consists of 11 residues. The CDR3 coding sequence is TGCAGTGCTACGGATTACTACGAGCAGTACTTC. It is translated as CSATDYYEQYF.

The chain couples TRBV3-1 to TRBJ2-7; D unresolved. The CDR3 length is 14 residues. V was shortened by 1 base and J by 3 bases, with 10 bases between the two germline ends. Germline loops: CDR1 LGHDT, CDR2 YNNKEL (reference sequence). The DNA of the CDR3 is TGTGCCAGCAGCCAAGTAGTTACAAACTACGAGCAGTACTTC. The encoded protein is CASSQVVTNYEQYF.

This clonotype was observed a few times. This chain connects TRBV20-1 to TRBJ2-1, with 8 positions matching TRBD2. Trimming cost V 4 bases and J 9 bases; bases outside gene matches: 11. The germline gives CDR1 DFQATT, CDR2 SNEGSKA (reference sequence). This CDR3 comprises 14 residues. CDR3: CSATIAGPAAEQFF. The CDR3, as DNA: TGCAGTGCTACAATAGCGGGGCCGGCGGCTGAGCAGTTCTTC.

V is TRBV20-1 and J is TRBJ2-4, with 11 bases aligning to TRBD2. This CDR3 spans 14 amino acids. CDR1 is DFQATT and CDR2 is SNEGSKA in the germline V gene (reference sequence). Trimming cost V 6 bases and J 14 bases; bases outside gene matches: 15. The CDR3 DNA follows: TGCAGTGCGATATCCACTACTAGCGGGGGCGGGAAGTACTTC. Encoded protein: CSAISTTSGGGKYF.

The genes are TRBV5-6 and TRBJ2-7, with TRBD2 matching over 8 bases. Germline V lookup: CDR1 SGHDT, CDR2 YYEEEE. Unmatched junction bases numbered 5, after V lost 4 bases and J lost 5 bases. This CDR3 spans 13 amino acids. This chain's CDR3 is CASSPAREDEQYF. The CDR3 DNA is TGTGCCAGCAGCCCGGCGCGGGAGGACGAGCAGTACTTC.

The J gene is TRBJ2-5, the V gene TRBV4-1, with 10 bases fitting TRBD2. CDR1 is MGHRA and CDR2 is YSYEKL in the germline V gene. The junction had 7 bases not matched to a gene; V was cut back by 1 base and J by 5 bases. This CDR3 comprises 16 residues. The CDR3 nucleotides read TGCGCCAGCAGCCAAGCGGGGCTAGCGGGAGTCGAGACCCAGTACTTC. The encoded protein is CASSQAGLAGVETQYF.

The CDR3 DNA follows: TGTGCCAGCAGCTTAGACTTGGTAGAGACCCAGTACTTC. Its translation: CASSLDLVETQYF. This chain connects TRBV11-2 to TRBJ2-5; D gene uncertain. Between the trimmed V and J ends, which lost 0 bases and 4 bases, there was a span of 6 bases. CDR1 and CDR2 (germline): SGHAT, FQNNGV. The CDR3 has 13 residues.

This clonotype was seen a few times. The V gene is TRBV5-1, the J gene TRBJ2-6; either TRBD1 or TRBD2 may fit D (5 bases each). Per the germline V gene, CDR1 is SGHRS and CDR2 is YFSETQ. The V end lost 1 base, the J end lost 3 bases, and 11 bases lay between the germline ends. The CDR3 runs to 16 residues. CDR3 amino acids: CASSLQGEGGANVLTF. The CDR3 bases are TGCGCCAGCAGCTTGCAGGGTGAGGGTGGGGCCAACGTCCTGACTTTC.

This clonotype has a handful of counts. This chain links TRBV20-1 with TRBJ1-1; a weak D match, TRBD1 (5 bases). Germline V CDR1 and CDR2: DFQATT, SNEGSKA (reference sequence). Trimming left V 5 bases short and J 4 bases short, with 14 bases between. The CDR3 is made up of 13 amino acids. For the CDR3, the DNA is TGCAGTGCTGGGGGTTTTACGGGCACTGAAGCTTTCTTT. Translating it yields CSAGGFTGTEAFF.

This clonotype was found many times. The chain's CDR3 is CATKGASTDTQYF. The CDR3 nucleotides read TGTGCCACAAAGGGGGCTAGCACAGATACGCAGTATTTT. This sequence joins TRBV6-1 and TRBJ2-3; 7 bases align to TRBD1. The CDR3 has 13 residues. CDR1 and CDR2 (germline): MNHNS, SASEGT. With 10 bases clipped from V and 0 bases from J, the junction kept 4 bases outside the gene matches.

The sample holds a few counts of this clonotype. The rearrangement uses TRBV4-2 and TRBJ2-6; 8 bases align to TRBD1. J was trimmed by 1 base and V by 4 bases; bases with no gene match: 6. The CDR3 consists of 17 residues. CDR1 and CDR2 from the germline V gene are LGHNA and YNFKEQ. The CDR3 DNA reads as TGTGCCAGCAGCCGAGACAGGGGCGCATCTGGGGCCAACGTCCTGACTTTC. Translated, it gives CASSRDRGASGANVLTF.